The 7 T cell receptor beta chains below were found in one sample sequenced in a study of PD-1 blockade in mismatch repair-deficient tumors. Libraries were prepared by immunoSEQ multiplex PCR; TCRdb keeps only in-frame clonotypes and omits some of them. The sample shows 60,000 to 65,000 clones, 88% of them seen only once. This specimen consisted of peripheral blood, obtained 52 weeks after starting pembrolizumab. These receptors were collected from an adult with mismatch repair-deficient cancer.

V gene TRBV10-3 combines with J gene TRBJ2-5, with D perhaps TRBD1 (5 bases). Germline values: CDR1 ENHRY, CDR2 SYGVKD. The length of the CDR3 is 12 residues. Trimming left V 4 bases short and J 5 bases short, with 8 bases between. This chain's CDR3 is CAISARQETQYF. In DNA, the CDR3 is TGTGCCATCAGTGCAAGACAGGAGACCCAGTACTTC.

V is TRBV10-2 and J is TRBJ1-1; D is uncertain. V was trimmed by 10 bases and J by 5 bases, leaving 14 bases between them. CDR1 is WSHSY, CDR2 SAAADI, per germline. This CDR3 has 12 amino acids. CDR3 in DNA: TGCGCCACCTCACGGGGAGGGACTGAAGCTTTCTTT. Protein sequence: CATSRGGTEAFF.

This chain connects TRBV6-1 to TRBJ2-7; the match to TRBD1 covers 12 bases. V shed 7 bases, J shed 9 bases, and the junction held 13 bases outside the gene matches. CDR1 and CDR2 from the germline V gene are MNHNS and SASEGT. This CDR3 has 15 amino acids. The chain's CDR3 is CASKPTGTGGAGQYF. DNA for the CDR3: TGTGCCAGCAAACCAACCGGGACAGGGGGCGCCGGGCAGTACTTC.

This clone was observed once. The gene calls are TRBV27 and TRBJ1-1; 9 nucleotides line up with TRBD1. J lost 5 bases, V lost 5 bases, and 9 bases had no gene match. Germline V lookup: CDR1 MNHEY, CDR2 SMNVEV (reference sequence). The CDR3 has 15 amino acids. For the CDR3, the DNA is TGTGCCAGCAGTGTCCACTCCGGGACAGGGACTGAAGCTTTCTTT. Its translation: CASSVHSGTGTEAFF.

The V gene is TRBV7-9, the J gene TRBJ2-6; D tentatively fits TRBD1 or TRBD2 (5 bases each). V gave up 8 bases and J gave up 1 base, with 12 bases separating them. From germline, CDR1 is SEHNR and CDR2 FQNEAQ (reference sequence). The CDR3 runs to 15 residues. The CDR3 nucleotides are TGTGCCAGCGATTCGGGGCGGTCTGGGGCCAACGTCCTGACTTTC. Its translation: CASDSGRSGANVLTF. The full variable domain, completed using reference TRBV7-9 and TRBJ2-6, is DTGVSQNPRHKITKRGQNVTFRCDPISEHNRLYWYRQTLGQGPEFLTYFQNEAQLEKSRLLSDRFSAERPKGSFSTLEIQRTEQGDSAMYLCASDSGRSGANVLTFGAGSRLTVL.

This chain joins TRBV29-1 and TRBJ2-7; a possible D gene is TRBD1 (5 bases). This CDR3 has 17 residues. The ends were cut back, 4 bases at V and 6 bases at J, with 28 bases in the middle. Per the germline V gene, CDR1 is SQVTM and CDR2 is ANQGSEA. CDR3 residues: CSVVGLVLDTASSEQYF. The CDR3 DNA sequence: TGCAGCGTTGTGGGCTTAGTATTGGACACTGCCTCGAGCGAGCAGTACTTC.

The chain carries TRBV5-4 and TRBJ2-2; no firm D call. The CDR3 contains 13 residues. Germline values: CDR1 SGHNT, CDR2 YYREEE (reference sequence). V shed 2 bases and J shed 7 bases, with 9 bases lying between them. Written as DNA, the CDR3 is TGTGCCAGCAGCTTAGTAGATGGCGGGGAGCTGTTTTTT. Its translation is CASSLVDGGELFF.